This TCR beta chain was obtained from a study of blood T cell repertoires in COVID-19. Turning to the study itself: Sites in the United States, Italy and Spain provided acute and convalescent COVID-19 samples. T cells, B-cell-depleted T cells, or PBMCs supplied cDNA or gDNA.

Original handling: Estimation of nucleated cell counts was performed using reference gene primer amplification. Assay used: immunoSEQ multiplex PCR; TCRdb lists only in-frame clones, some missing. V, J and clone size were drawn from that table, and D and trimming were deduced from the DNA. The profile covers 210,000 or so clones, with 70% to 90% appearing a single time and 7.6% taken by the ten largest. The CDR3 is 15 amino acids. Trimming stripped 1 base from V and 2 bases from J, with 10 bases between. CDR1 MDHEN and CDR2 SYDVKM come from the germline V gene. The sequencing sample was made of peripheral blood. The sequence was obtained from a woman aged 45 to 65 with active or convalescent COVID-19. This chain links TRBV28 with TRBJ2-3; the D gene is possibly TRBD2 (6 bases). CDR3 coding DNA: TGTGCCAGCAGTTTATCTCGGGGGATCACAGATACGCAGTATTTT. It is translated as CASSLSRGITDTQYF.